The entry that follows covers one T cell receptor beta chain sequence. Germline assignment: CDR1 MNHEY and CDR2 SMNVEV (reference sequence). The length of the CDR3 is 13 residues. Trimming removed 5 bases at V and 4 bases at J, with 8 bases between. The source of the sample is a study of CD8 T cells in Susac syndrome. Study overall: Clinically active disease was present in 5 or 6 of the sequenced Susac syndrome patients. Eight of these patients were in remission.

Random hexamers were used to reverse transcribe the RNA input (roughly 0.5 to 1 ug). Multiplex PCR with immunoSEQ amplified the TCR beta CDR3 across 54 Vbeta and 13 Jbeta. TCRdb itself ran the immunoSEQ multiplex PCR reads through MiXCR, one entry per CDR3 protein. This table has a few hundred thousand distinct CDR3 sequences, about 94% appearing once. Patients with Susac syndrome met diagnostic criteria that were recently defined for definite or probable disease. The chain uses TRBV27 and TRBJ2-2; D is unresolved. This sequence was found in a human donor with Susac syndrome. Material: CD4+ T cells from PBMCs. The CDR3 nucleotides are TGTGCCAGCAGTCCCGACCTCACCGGGGAGCTGTTTTTT. Its protein is CASSPDLTGELFF.